The 5 T cell receptor beta chains below come from one sample, sequenced in a study of T cell repertoires in cytomegalovirus infection. TCRdb recomputed calls from the reads with MiXCR, one row per CDR3 protein. The profile shows around 740,000 distinct CDR3 sequences, 35% of them singletons. Sequencing was carried out using PBMCs. These receptors were collected from a human donor in good health (CMV status not recorded). Some clones in this sample may be carry-over from other donors' samples.

This clonotype was picked up a small number of times. This chain uses TRBV7-6 with TRBJ2-7; D possibly matches TRBD1 or TRBD2 (5 bases each). Trimming stripped 1 base from V and 3 bases from J, with 25 bases between. In germline, CDR1 is SGHVS, CDR2 FNYEAQ. This CDR3 is built from 19 residues. CDR3 nucleotides: TGTGCCAGCAGCTTAGTCGGGACCCTCGGGGCAGGGTTGGGCTACGAGCAGTACTTC. Translating it yields CASSLVGTLGAGLGYEQYF.

There are many counts of this clonotype. The chain links TRBV7-8 to TRBJ2-2; D remains unclear. Germline CDR1 is SGHVS and CDR2 is FQNEAQ. V lost 0 bases and J lost 5, with 13 bases in between. This CDR3 has 16 amino acids. This CDR3 is CASSLAMGLVTGELFF. The CDR3 coding sequence is TGTGCCAGCAGCTTAGCAATGGGGTTGGTGACCGGGGAGCTGTTTTTT.

This clonotype was picked up a small number of times. V gene TRBV20-1 combines with J gene TRBJ2-7, with a possible D match to TRBD2 (6 bases). The V end lost 4 bases, the J end lost 3 bases, and 28 bases lay between the germline ends. The CDR3 runs to 18 residues. In germline, CDR1 is DFQATT, CDR2 SNEGSKA (reference sequence). The CDR3: CSAMLQRRGRDFHYEQYF. CDR3 sequence (DNA): TGCAGTGCTATGCTCCAGAGGCGTGGTCGGGACTTCCACTACGAGCAGTACTTC.

This rearrangement joins TRBV11-1 to TRBJ2-7, with TRBD2 as a possible D gene (5 bases). Germline CDR1 SGHAT, CDR2 FQDESV (reference sequence). Trimming cost V 4 bases and J 7 bases, with 23 bases left between them. CDR3 length equals 16 residues. CDR3 nucleotide sequence: TGTGCCAGCAGCTCCGGCAGGCCCCCGATTTCGGGGGAGCAGTACTTC. As protein: CASSSGRPPISGEQYF.

The chain links TRBV27 to TRBJ2-7, with D uncertain. V was cut by 4 bases and J by 0 bases, with 13 bases left in between. Per the germline V gene, CDR1 is MNHEY and CDR2 is SMNVEV (reference sequence). The CDR3 has 15 residues. This chain's CDR3 is CASSSSLGISYEQYF. CDR3 coding DNA: TGTGCCAGCAGTTCCTCTCTGGGGATCTCCTACGAGCAGTACTTC.